This T cell receptor (beta chain) originates from a study of blood T cell repertoires in COVID-19. Study details: Italy, Spain and the United States were the sources of the convalescent and acute COVID-19 samples. PBMCs, B-cell-depleted T cells, or T cells were the source of the cDNA or gDNA that made up the material.

The CDR3 sequence is 16 residues long. Germline V gene data show CDR1 as SGHAT and CDR2 as FQNNGV. The V gene end was trimmed by 0 bases and the J gene end by 0 bases; junction bases not matched to a gene: 4. As processed by the authors: Nucleated cell counts were estimated from reference gene primer amplification. Profiling relied on immunoSEQ multiplex PCR, and the TCRdb table lists in-frame clones only, not all of them. V, J and clone size derive from that table, while D and trimming were established from the DNA sequence. The sample yields about 250,000 clones, 87% seen once. Source material: peripheral blood. This receptor was obtained from a man between 18 and 29 years old with active or convalescent COVID-19. This chain uses TRBV11-2 with TRBJ1-2; TRBD1 agrees at 7 bases. The CDR3 nucleotides read TGTGCCAGCAGCTTAGAAGGGGGCAGTACTAACTATGGCTACACCTTC. Translating gives CASSLEGGSTNYGYTF.